These 24 T cell receptor beta chains originate from one sample sequenced in a study of blood T cells in healthy people across ages. With a J-beta primer mix and a sample-barcoded 5' primer, a second PCR ran roughly 6 to 12 cycles. TCRdb passed the 5' RACE reads through MiXCR, listing each CDR3 protein once. Of about 1.4 million distinct CDR3 sequences in the sample, around 59% were seen once. Sample: blood. The receptors were sampled from a man between 18 and 35 years old in good health.

V and J are TRBV4-2 and TRBJ1-2; D is ambiguous. CDR1 and CDR2 (germline): LGHNA, YNFKEQ. The CDR3 runs 16 residues. Trimming pared 1 base from V and 0 bases from J, leaving 12 bases between. The CDR3 is CASSQVRRETNYGYTF. As DNA, the CDR3 is TGTGCCAGCAGCCAAGTGCGGAGGGAAACTAACTATGGCTACACCTTC.

V is TRBV9 and J is TRBJ1-4, with D maybe TRBD1 (5 bases). V dropped 4 bases and J dropped 2 bases, with 12 bases sitting between them. This CDR3 region has 15 residues. The germline V gene encodes CDR1 SGDLS and CDR2 YYNGEE. The CDR3 DNA is TGTGCCAGCAGCAACGGGGGGAGTACTAATGAAAAACTGTTTTTT. Protein: CASSNGGSTNEKLFF.

This clonotype was seen a few times. The chain employs TRBV28 and TRBJ1-2, with D hard to call. Germline V lookup: CDR1 MDHEN, CDR2 SYDVKM. This CDR3 region has 14 residues. Trimming shortened V by 10 bases and J by 2 bases, and 17 bases separated the two germline ends. The CDR3, as DNA: TGTGCCACCTACGGCCTCCGAATAAACTATGGCTACACCTTC. Protein product: CATYGLRINYGYTF.

This rearrangement joins TRBV4-1 to TRBJ2-5; D not resolved. TRBJ2-1 matches the DNA end more closely, so the J call is doubtful. In germline, CDR1 is MGHRA, CDR2 YSYEKL. The CDR3 spans 17 residues. The CDR3 DNA is TGCGCCAGCAGCCAGCTACCGATTTTCGGCGGCCAAGAGACCCAGTTCTTC. Its translation is CASSQLPIFGGQETQFF.

The rearrangement links TRBV5-1 to TRBJ1-1; unclear D gene. Trimming stripped 3 bases from V and 6 bases from J, with 18 bases between. Germline-derived CDR1 and CDR2 are SGHRS and YFSETQ. The CDR3 is 15 amino acids. Here the CDR3 reads CASSSRFRAKAEAFF. CDR3 nucleotides: TGCGCCAGCAGCTCCCGGTTTAGGGCGAAGGCTGAAGCTTTCTTT.

The rearrangement links TRBV29-1 to TRBJ1-1, with D possibly TRBD1 on 5 matching bases. Trimming removed 5 bases at V and 1 base at J, with 11 bases between. CDR3 length: 13 residues. Germline V gene data show CDR1 as SQVTM and CDR2 as ANQGSEA. CDR3 DNA sequence: TGCAGCGTTTGTGGGGCGCCGAACACTGAAGCTTTCTTT. This codes for CSVCGAPNTEAFF.

This clonotype has just a few counts. The J gene is TRBJ1-2, the V gene TRBV5-1, with D hard to call. Germline loops: CDR1 SGHRS, CDR2 YFSETQ. Trimming removed 4 bases at V and 4 bases at J, with 14 bases between. The CDR3 is 14 amino acids. CDR3 in amino acids: CASSGLEESYGYTF. Here the CDR3 DNA reads TGCGCCAGCAGCGGGTTAGAGGAATCCTATGGCTACACCTTC. Drawing the rest from reference TRBV5-1 and TRBJ1-2, the complete variable domain is KAGVTQTPRYLIKTRGQQVTLSCSPISGHRSVSWYQQTPGQGLQFLFEYFSETQRNKGNFPGRFSGRQFSNSRSEMNVSTLELGDSALYLCASSGLEESYGYTFGSGTRLTVV.

The J gene is TRBJ2-4, the V gene TRBV7-2, with TRBD1 identical over 10 bases. The better agreement between TRBJ2-7 and the DNA end casts doubt on the J call. Germline V gives CDR1 SGHTA, CDR2 FQGNSA. The CDR3 has 14 residues. This chain's CDR3 is CASSPQTGGDEQYF. DNA for the CDR3: TGTGCCAGCAGCCCCCAGACAGGGGGCGACGAGCAGTACTTC.

The V and J genes are TRBV9 and TRBJ2-5; the D is unclear. CDR3 length: 14 residues. Germline-derived CDR1 and CDR2 are SGDLS and YYNGEE. V lost 4 bases to trimming and J lost 5 bases, with 15 bases between them. The CDR3 DNA reads TGTGCCAGCAGCTCCCTGCAAGCCCAGGAGACCCAGTACTTC. This encodes CASSSLQAQETQYF.

This clonotype was detected only a few times. The chain joins TRBV20-1 to TRBJ2-7; tentative D call: TRBD1 (7 bases). Trimming removed 3 bases at V and 3 bases at J, with 15 bases between. Germline CDR1 DFQATT, CDR2 SNEGSKA (reference sequence). The CDR3 length is 14 residues. CDR3 in DNA: TGCAGTGCTAGGGGCCAGGGGGGCTACTACGAGCAGTACTTC. Amino acids: CSARGQGGYYEQYF.

The chain combines TRBV7-8 with TRBJ2-1; tentative D call: TRBD2 (5 bases). There are 12 residues in the CDR3. CDR1 is SGHVS, CDR2 FQNEAQ, per germline. Trimming stripped 5 bases from V and 8 bases from J, with 10 bases between. CDR3 region: CASSITGYEQFF. CDR3 bases: TGTGCCAGCAGCATAACGGGATATGAGCAGTTCTTC. Looking up the rest from reference TRBV7-8 and TRBJ2-1 gives the full variable domain: GAGVSQSPRYKVAKRGQDVALRCDPISGHVSLFWYQQALGQGPEFLTYFQNEAQLDKSGLPSDRFFAERPEGSVSTLKIQRTQQEDSAVYLCASSITGYEQFFGPGTRLTVL.

This clonotype was observed a few times. J is TRBJ2-1 and V is TRBV5-1; no reliable D call. Trimming shortened V by 2 bases and J by 4 bases, and 10 bases separated the two germline ends. Germline CDR1 is SGHRS and CDR2 is YFSETQ. The CDR3 consists of 14 residues. The CDR3 here is CASSFDERYNEQFF. The DNA for the CDR3 is TGCGCCAGCAGCTTCGACGAGAGATACAATGAGCAGTTCTTC.

The V and J genes are TRBV4-3 and TRBJ2-7, with 8 nucleotides matching TRBD1. V gave up 1 base and J gave up 4 bases; unmatched junction bases: 9. Germline loops: CDR1 LGHNA, CDR2 YSLEER. There are 16 residues in the CDR3. The CDR3 DNA is TGCGCCAGCAGCCAAGGGGCAAGGACAGGGATATACGAGCAGTACTTC. Protein: CASSQGARTGIYEQYF.

Regarding this clonotype: A junction boundary mismatches the germline segment, possibly from a read error. The chain links TRBV13 to TRBJ2-1; 12 bases agree with TRBD2. There are 19 residues in the CDR3. The germline CDR1 and CDR2 sequences are PRHDT and FYEKMQ (reference sequence). The CDR3 region has the DNA TGTGCCAGCAGCCTAGGGGAACTAGCGGGAGGTCCCTCCTACAATGAGCAGTTCTTC. Residues: CASSLGELAGGPSYNEQFF.

The chain links TRBV20-1 to TRBJ2-7, with D maybe TRBD1 (5 bases). V lost 4 bases, J lost 4 bases, and 11 bases lay in between. The CDR3 length is 12 residues. From germline, CDR1 is DFQATT and CDR2 SNEGSKA (reference sequence). Here the CDR3 DNA reads TGCAGTGCTACCCCGGACATATACGAGCAGTACTTC. This gives the protein CSATPDIYEQYF.

This clonotype has only a few counts. The genes are TRBV6-2 or TRBV6-3 and TRBJ2-3; D is ambiguous. This CDR3 has 15 amino acids. In germline, CDR1 is MNHEY, CDR2 SVGEGT. Trimming left V 0 bases short and J 3 bases short, with 10 bases between. CDR3 nucleotides: TGTGCCAGCAGTTACTCTCCCCTCCGGACAGATACGCAGTATTTT. Amino acids: CASSYSPLRTDTQYF.

The chain couples TRBV6-5 to TRBJ2-5; D uncertain. The germline CDR1 and CDR2 sequences are MNHEY and SVGAGI. The germline V and J ends were trimmed by 5 bases and 4 bases, with 11 bases remaining between them. The CDR3 has 13 residues. CDR3 bases: TGTGCCAGCAGTGACGGTCCCCGAGAGACCCAGTACTTC. Translated: CASSDGPRETQYF.

CDR3 sequence: CASSLRSSGSTNEQFF. The DNA for the CDR3 is TGTGCCAGCAGTTTACGGTCTAGCGGGTCTACCAATGAGCAGTTCTTC. The chain carries TRBV27 and TRBJ2-1, with TRBD2 matching over 8 bases. CDR1 and CDR2 from the germline V gene are MNHEY and SMNVEV (reference sequence). The CDR3 extends over 16 amino acids. V dropped 2 bases and J dropped 6; count of bases not matched to a gene: 9.

The chain uses TRBV4-2 and TRBJ2-1; 7 bases map to TRBD2. The CDR3 runs 16 residues. In germline, CDR1 is LGHNA, CDR2 YNFKEQ. Trimming removed 1 base from V and 9 bases from J; junction bases left unmatched: 12. The DNA of the CDR3 is TGTGCCAGCAGCCAAGTAGGAGCGGGGATACAAAGTGAGCAGTTCTTC. This gives the protein CASSQVGAGIQSEQFF.

The genes are TRBV5-1 and TRBJ1-4, with D unclear. V lost 4 bases and J lost 7, with 20 bases in between. The CDR3 spans 16 residues. From germline, CDR1 is SGHRS and CDR2 YFSETQ. Here the CDR3 reads CASSPGVLGSREKLFF. The CDR3 bases are TGCGCCAGCAGCCCTGGAGTCCTCGGGAGTCGTGAAAAACTGTTTTTT.

The chain is built from TRBV29-1 and TRBJ2-1; 9 bases map to TRBD2. CDR3 length equals 14 residues. With V trimmed by 4 bases and J by 6 bases, 7 bases remained unmatched. The V gene's germline CDR1 is SQVTM and CDR2 ANQGSEA. The CDR3 DNA reads TGCAGCGTTGGACTAGCGGCCCGCCCCAATGAGCAGTTCTTC. Translating gives CSVGLAARPNEQFF.

The chain employs TRBV3-1 and TRBJ2-5, with a weak D call TRBD2 (6 bases). The germline V gene has CDR1 LGHDT and CDR2 YNNKEL (reference sequence). The CDR3 runs 14 residues. V lost 5 bases and J 5 bases, leaving 15 bases between the germline ends. CDR3 sequence (DNA): TGTGCCAGCAGCGACCGGGACTTTGGGGAGACCCAGTACTTC. It encodes CASSDRDFGETQYF.

The chain combines TRBV6-1 with TRBJ2-1; a possible D gene is TRBD1 (5 bases). V was cut by 11 bases and J by 6 bases, with 11 bases left in between. Germline-derived CDR1 and CDR2 are MNHNS and SASEGT. The CDR3 sequence is 11 residues long. Here the CDR3 reads CAGEGANEQFF. CDR3 coding DNA: TGTGCCGGGGAAGGGGCCAATGAGCAGTTCTTC.

This clonotype was counted between two and nine times. The chain employs TRBV6-6 and TRBJ1-1, with 10 bases aligning to TRBD1. This CDR3 has 15 residues. Germline values: CDR1 MNHNY, CDR2 SVGAGI (reference sequence). V was pared by 5 bases and J by 1 base, with 4 bases of the junction left unmatched. For the CDR3, the DNA is TGTGCCAGCAGTCCCCGGACAGGGGGGAACACTGAAGCTTTCTTT. Its protein product is CASSPRTGGNTEAFF.